This T cell receptor beta chain originates from a study of CD8+CD57+ T cells in acquired aplastic anemia. Turning to the study itself: DNA recovered from sorted CD4+ and CD8+ cells had a mean of approximately 3.2 ug.

The germline V gene has CDR1 SNHLY and CDR2 FYNNEI. The CDR3 totals 13 residues. Profiling of TCR beta VDJ combinations and CDR3 sequences used genomic DNA as template. Each CDR3 protein is one row after TCRdb ran MiXCR on the reads. The table has 260,000 or so distinct CDR3 sequences, approximately 50% seen once. General study points: The study identified 25 to 30 CD8+ CDR3 sequences shared by patients and controls.

Selection for sequencing was limited to patients who had shown CD8+CD57+ cell expansion by flow cytometry. Blood samples were obtained from patients who had received no prior therapy. Details on this clonotype: Antigen unknown. Its ends do not fully match the called genes, so a read error is possible.

The V gene is TRBV2, the J gene TRBJ2-7, with 12 bases fitting TRBD2. The sample consisted of sorted CD4+, CD8+, or CD8+CD57+ T cells (not recorded which) from PBMCs. The sequence came from a human donor with aplastic anemia. DNA for the CDR3: TGTGCCAGCAGTTCCGGACTAGCGGGACTAAACTCCTTC. It specifies CASSSGLAGLNSF.